This T cell receptor (beta chain) was obtained from a study of T cell repertoires in cytomegalovirus infection. V shed 5 bases and J shed 8 bases, with 10 bases lying between them. Germline V gene data show CDR1 as MDHEN and CDR2 as SYDVKM. This CDR3 has 13 residues. MiXCR, run by TCRdb on the reads, gives a single entry per CDR3 protein. The data show under 95,000 distinct CDR3 sequences, about 4.2% seen once. This clonotype was counted at least ten times. This TCR came from a human donor in good health (CMV status not recorded). Some clones in this sample may be carry-over from other donors' samples. The specimen sequenced was PBMCs. J is TRBJ1-6 and V is TRBV28, with unresolved D. The CDR3 sequence: CASSDRWDSPLHF. The CDR3 bases are TGTGCCAGCAGTGACCGATGGGATTCACCCCTCCACTTT.